The sequence of this TCR beta chain was determined in a study of T cell repertoires in cytomegalovirus infection. Background on the study: CMV infection plus the matching HLA type was flagged by public TCR beta signatures. Notes on the study in general: Dominant in the ex vivo response were TCR beta clonotypes restricted by HLA-C and specific for CMV. Adding up the frequency of public TCR beta families identified people who carried CMV plus the relevant HLA.

With respect to this clonotype: The antigen remains unidentified.

TCRdb re-called the reads through MiXCR, storing one row per CDR3 protein. The sample lists about 830,000 distinct CDR3 sequences, approximately 32% seen once, with over 10% in the top ten. The germline CDR1 and CDR2 sequences are LNHDA and SQIVND (reference sequence). The CDR3 has 17 residues. The germline V and J ends were trimmed by 4 bases and 7 bases, with 23 bases remaining between them. Here the sequenced sample was cultured CD8+ T cells from PBMCs, taken from culture after CMV antigen stimulation. The clonotype comes from a human donor in good health (CMV status not recorded). Some clones in this sample may be carry-over from other donors' samples. This chain connects TRBV19 to TRBJ2-1; tentatively, D is TRBD1 (7 bases). CDR3 region: CASSNPSQGGFGNEQFF. The CDR3 DNA follows: TGTGCCAGTAGTAACCCAAGTCAGGGGGGATTCGGAAATGAGCAGTTCTTC.